The TCR beta chain described here comes from a study of cytomegalovirus exposure and HLA in healthy donors (dated by TCRdb to 2017 to 2019). About the full investigation: An earlier analysis of a few hundred of the donors reported 250 to 350 Gb of sequence data and 117 million unique TCR beta sequences obtained from some 200 million T cells. To predict cytomegalovirus infection status, the study combined high-throughput TCR immunosequencing, statistical association of individual TCRs with disease status, and machine learning. A later analysis re-examined previously published TCR beta repertoires from hundreds of donors and added high-resolution HLA genotyping to investigate patterns of TCR occurrence. The study profiled the T cell repertoires of 666 subjects by immunosequencing and related them to cytomegalovirus serostatus. Of the 300 to 500 genotyped donors, over 80% were placed in the genetic ancestry cluster associated with self-reported Caucasian donors. To decide whether each TCR beta V gene segment behaved as functional or pseudogenic, an earlier analysis of several hundred of the donors relied on high-throughput TCR beta sequencing. Five DR-DQ haplotypes were handled as single units for association and clustering because linkage in the cohort was strong. The number of typed donors differed by locus: about 620-630 for A, B, C, DRB1 and DQB1; some 500 for DQA1; about 600 for DPA1; and about 470 for DPB1. Along with the approximately 700-subject first cohort, a separate validation cohort of 120 different subjects was used. An early release covering roughly 580 HLA-typed donors comprised about 310 gigabases of sequencing data and roughly 86 million unique TCR sequences. The study was designed to test whether signatures of past pathogen exposure could be identified by cataloging public T cell receptors. Every discovery cohort repertoire had been produced on one sequencing platform. Alongside the repertoire data, information on donor age, sex, ethnicity and CMV serostatus was compiled. Class I and class II HLA loci were covered by the typing at four-digit resolution. On average, roughly 200,000 unique TCR beta nucleotide sequences were sequenced per donor among some 430 genotyped donors of the cohort, with approximately 18% of those sequences being non-productive. In a later genetic analysis, genome-wide SNP genotypes for about three fifths of the 666 donors were used, and that subset was treated as a discovery cohort. The later analysis used no new phenotypic data to find candidate immune exposures, relying instead on TCR beta sequences and their occurrence across donors. Beyond this particular receptor, the publication reports: In this cohort, only TCR beta chains were sequenced, and detectable features were limited by the absence of alpha or paired-chain data. The authors suggested that the approach could potentially be extended to other disease states and immunological phenotypes. In a later genetic analysis, fewer N-insertions in productive TCRs were reported among donors in an Asian-associated ancestry cluster than the roughly 700-donor mean. The study listed 164 TCR beta chains as associated with cytomegalovirus. Roughly uniform sequencing depth across donors was assumed in presence/absence analyses, although this assumption may not hold. Three of the identified cytomegalovirus-associated TCR beta chains were confirmed in vitro to be specific for cytomegalovirus antigens. A group of highly shared sequence variants was considered likely to be a technical artifact of the sequencing pipeline. In an earlier analysis of 587 of the donors, most TCR beta V segments appeared in productive rearrangements about 90% or about 30% of the time, broadly matching IMGT annotations. The classifier was reported to diagnose cytomegalovirus status with high specificity and sensitivity in both the original cohort and the validation cohort. Several of the top co-occurrence clusters appeared to be linked to parvovirus B19, influenza, CMV and Epstein-Barr virus, according to a later analysis. HLA typing was unavailable for some donors at each locus, so association tests used only the typed subset. Specific HLA alleles were associated with 15,000 to 20,000 TCR beta sequences at a false discovery rate of 0.05 in a later analysis. The only immune exposure information available for the cohort was CMV serostatus. Across donors, most TCR sequences were observed very rarely, whereas some public TCRs were present in many individuals. A later analysis found that HLA-associated TCR beta chains were more clonally expanded and had lower generation probabilities than equally common non-associated chains. V-gene and J-gene trimming of TCR beta chains was associated with a missense DCLRE1C variant in a later genetic analysis, and the association was replicated in an independent cohort. Strong co-occurrence of HLA alleles, especially DR and DQ, made assigning TCR associations to individual alleles difficult. Linkage disequilibrium might explain the correlated functional status among segregating V segments, but an unknown experimental factor could not be ruled out. Approximately 18 rarely observed V segments, including chromosome 9 orphons, were excluded from the earlier analysis of 550 to 700 of the donors because counts were too low. A further reported finding was that TCR beta sequences accurately predicted the HLA-A and HLA-B alleles for most subjects in the first cohort. A later analysis found that most CMV-associated TCR beta chains appeared HLA-restricted, with HLA associations seemingly driven largely by CMV exposure. According to a later analysis, TCR association rates differed among HLA loci, with DRB1 alleles showing the most associated TCRs and HLA-C alleles showing the fewest. The 87-base-pair reads could not distinguish some IMGT-functional V segments, including TRBV6-2 and TRBV6-3, so those segments were excluded.

The library came from the immunoSEQ multiplex PCR assay. For the multiplex PCR, a mixture combining 60 forward primers for TCR Vbeta segments and 13 reverse primers for TCR Jbeta segments was used. A multiplex PCR assay on genomic DNA amplified the CDR3 region of rearranged TCR beta genes. On the Illumina HiSeq System, the amplified TCR beta libraries were sequenced as 87-base-pair reads. In the authors' own workflow: Across the 640 or so repertoires, a later analysis counted tens of millions of unique TCR beta chains, roughly 11 million of which were shared by at least two donors. Raw reads were error-corrected and collapsed into unique sequences with a nearest-neighbor algorithm that merged closely related sequences to remove PCR and sequencing errors. V, D and J gene segments were assigned by aligning CDR3 sequences to IMGT reference sequences. For a sequence to be retained, at least a six-nucleotide match to both a V gene segment and a J gene segment was required. Rearrangements were classified as productive when the CDR3 lacked stop codons and remained in frame with V and J, and all other rearrangements were classified as non-productive. Following IMGT convention, CDR3 was defined as the stretch from the second conserved V-encoded cysteine to the conserved J-encoded phenylalanine. The earlier analysis of about 560 of the donors excluded any sequence lacking an unambiguous match to a single V gene segment. An earlier analysis of fewer than 750 of the donors called V segments functional above 56.7% productive rearrangements and segregating when the between-donor standard deviation exceeded 5%. A statistical classification framework was built for diagnosing cytomegalovirus status from the catalog of TCR beta chain sequences. V and J gene assignment, in a later analysis, came from comparing TCR nucleotide sequences with IMGT/GENE-DB human TR gene sequences. Using the TCRdist pipeline, a later analysis assigned CDR3 sequences along with most-parsimonious VDJ recombination scenarios. In a later analysis, each TCR beta chain was defined by its CDR3 amino acid sequence together with its V-gene family, and reads lacking a unique V-gene family were excluded. To address suspected cross-contamination and a sequencing artifact, a later analysis removed over 500 highly shared, low-generation-probability nucleotide sequences. In a later analysis, a clonal expansion index was calculated for each public chain from normalized within-repertoire ranks of inferred template counts. In a later analysis, generation probabilities were computed with a VDJ recombination model fitted to out-of-frame rearrangements, and the resulting probabilities were checked against IGoR. In a later analysis, hypergeometric tests were used to score TCR-TCR, TCR-HLA and TCR-CMV co-occurrence, with a repertoire-size bias correction applied to TCR pairs. False discovery rates were estimated in a later analysis by permuting HLA or CMV assignments 20 times. In a later analysis, co-occurring TCRs were grouped using DBSCAN, with TCRdist sequence similarity added in when clustering inside HLA-allele-positive subsets. Co-occurrence clustering excluded repertoires with fewer than 30,000 or more than 120,000 public chains, plus five with anomalous nucleotide sharing. As stored in TCRdb, this immuneACCESS dataset retains in-frame rearrangements with V and J assigned. A fraction of the clones does not appear; measured against another copy, unresolved V genes explain less than half of the discrepancy, and the remainder lacks a known reason. V and J calls and clone size follow that table, whereas D and trimming were derived from the DNA. This sample lists around 140,000 clones; 55% to 80% were detected once. Less than 3% of the sample goes to the ten largest clones.

Of note for this clone: The target of this receptor is not known. Per-base qualities were not stored, and no clone one base away is much larger.

The cohort consisted of hundreds of healthy bone marrow donors. All cohort members were sampled while nominally healthy, although unrecorded immune exposures were likely present. The donor tested CMV seronegative and was one of the 352 seronegative cohort members. A peripheral blood sample was collected from each donor, and TCR beta sequencing was performed on peripheral blood mononuclear cells. The Qiagen DNeasy Blood Extraction Kit was used to extract genomic DNA from the blood cell samples. The germline ends are 11 bases apart after V is trimmed by 2 bases and J by 6 bases. The germline V gene supplies CDR1 MGHRA and CDR2 YSYEKL. The CDR3 has 13 amino acids, counting the end cysteine and phenylalanine. CDR3 DNA only is kept here, 39 bases in frame from base 1.

The source of this sequence is a woman in her forties in good health and CMV-seronegative. The sequence joins TRBV4-1 to TRBJ2-7; confidence is insufficient to name the D gene. The specimen was PBMCs. Here the CDR3 is given as CASSQLASGEQYF. In nucleotides, the sequence is TGCGCCAGCAGCCAATTGGCCTCGGGCGAGCAGTACTTC.